These 23 T cell receptor beta chains share one sample of origin, sequenced in a study of shared clonotypes between healthy human individuals. Libraries were prepared by immunoSEQ multiplex PCR; TCRdb keeps only in-frame clonotypes and omits some of them. The sample yields roughly 2,500,000 clones, over 85% seen once. Source material: naive CD4+ T cells from PBMCs. Regarding subset: CD45RA+ positively selected. The source is a man aged 18-30 years in good health. Some clones in this sample may be carry-over from other donors' samples.

The rearrangement uses TRBV5-4 and TRBJ2-2; D unresolved. Germline assignment: CDR1 SGHNT and CDR2 YYREEE (reference sequence). The CDR3 runs to 12 residues. Trimming cost V 1 base and J 7 bases, with 5 bases left between them. CDR3 in amino acids: CASSLKGGELFF. CDR3 nucleotide sequence: TGTGCCAGCAGCTTGAAGGGCGGGGAGCTGTTTTTT.

The chain has TRBV5-8 and TRBJ2-3, with TRBD2 matching 8 bases. V lost 6 bases to trimming and J lost 0 bases; unmatched junction nucleotides: 3. CDR3 length: 14 amino acids. CDR1 and CDR2 from the germline V gene are SGHTS and YDEGEE. The CDR3 sequence: CASNRGGSTDTQYF. Here the CDR3 DNA reads TGTGCCAGCAACCGCGGGGGGAGCACAGATACGCAGTATTTT.

This clone was detected only a few times. This chain connects TRBV2 to TRBJ2-1; no clear D gene. From germline, CDR1 is SNHLY and CDR2 FYNNEI. CDR3 size: 13 residues. V was shortened by 8 bases and J by 5 bases, with 13 bases between the two germline ends. The CDR3 DNA reads as TGTGCCAGCTTCATCGAACGAGACAATGAGCAGTTCTTC. Amino acids: CASFIERDNEQFF. The full variable domain, in which reference TRBV2 and TRBJ2-1 provide the parts outside the CDR3, is EPEVTQTPSHQVTQMGQEVILRCVPISNHLYFYWYRQILGQKVEFLVSFYNNEISEKSEIFDDQFSVERPDGSNFTLKIRSTKLEDSAMYFCASFIERDNEQFFGPGTRLTVL.

The V call is TRBV5-4, the J call TRBJ1-2; D ambiguous. V dropped 1 base and J dropped 7 bases, with 8 bases sitting between them. From germline, CDR1 is SGHNT and CDR2 YYREEE (reference sequence). The CDR3 is 12 residues long. The CDR3 nucleotides are TGTGCCAGCAGCTTGCGGGGTGCTGGCTACACCTTC. This sequence encodes CASSLRGAGYTF.

This chain uses TRBV2 with TRBJ1-6; D may be TRBD1 (6 bases). Trimming left V 6 bases short and J 9 bases short, with 15 bases between. The CDR3 sequence is 14 residues long. Germline V lookup: CDR1 SNHLY, CDR2 FYNNEI. The CDR3 protein is CASSPRGLSSPLHF. CDR3 bases: TGTGCCAGCAGCCCCAGGGGCCTGAGTTCACCCCTCCACTTT.

This sequence joins TRBV7-9 and TRBJ2-5, with 8 bases that match TRBD1. The CDR3 consists of 15 residues. The germline V gene has CDR1 SEHNR and CDR2 FQNEAQ (reference sequence). The V segment lost 5 bases and the J segment 3 bases; nucleotides outside the gene matches: 8. The CDR3 DNA sequence: TGTGCCAGCAGCCCCCGGACAGGGCGGGAAGAGACCCAGTACTTC. Protein sequence: CASSPRTGREETQYF.

This clone was counted only a few times. The rearrangement uses TRBV7-9 and TRBJ1-1, with a tentative D call TRBD1 (5 bases). V was cut by 3 bases and J by 4 bases, with 12 bases left in between. The CDR3 extends over 14 amino acids. Germline V lookup: CDR1 SEHNR, CDR2 FQNEAQ (reference sequence). In DNA form, the CDR3 reads TGTGCCAGCAGCTTTTGGGGCGAGGGCACTGAAGCTTTCTTT. Translated: CASSFWGEGTEAFF.

This chain connects TRBV5-8 to TRBJ2-2; D unresolved. The CDR3 spans 14 residues. V lost 0 bases and J lost 6, with 9 bases in between. Germline loops: CDR1 SGHTS, CDR2 YDEGEE. Written as DNA, the CDR3 is TGTGCCAGCAGCTTGGGGATAGTGGCCGGGGAGCTGTTTTTT. Translation: CASSLGIVAGELFF.

This chain links TRBV5-5 with TRBJ2-1; D is ambiguous. Germline loops: CDR1 SGHKS, CDR2 YYEKEE (reference sequence). CDR3 length equals 15 residues. V was clipped by 2 bases and J by 12 bases, with 21 bases between them. CDR3 bases: TGTGCCAGCAGCTTACTCCAATTCACAGATCTGGGGCAGTTCTTC. It encodes CASSLLQFTDLGQFF.

Concerning this clone: Other nucleotide sequences in the sample specify the same CDR3. The chain has TRBV7-9 and TRBJ2-5, with D uncertain. The V gene lost 5 bases and the J gene lost 1 base, with 2 bases spanning the gap. From germline, CDR1 is SEHNR and CDR2 FQNEAQ (reference sequence). The CDR3 is 11 amino acids. The CDR3 is CASSRQETQYF. The CDR3 DNA reads as TGTGCCAGCAGCCGCCAAGAGACCCAGTACTTC.

V is TRBV7-3 and J is TRBJ2-7; perhaps TRBD2 as D (5 bases). V lost 0 bases and J 6 bases, leaving 18 bases between the germline ends. The V gene's germline CDR1 is SGHTA and CDR2 FQGTGA. The CDR3 totals 16 residues. The CDR3 region is CASSLTGKGVPREQYF. CDR3 DNA: TGTGCCAGCAGCTTAACGGGGAAGGGAGTTCCCCGCGAGCAGTACTTC.

The chain employs TRBV19 and TRBJ1-2, with unresolved D. This CDR3 spans 14 amino acids. Trimming stripped 1 base from V and 9 bases from J, with 15 bases between. Per germline, CDR1 LNHDA and CDR2 SQIVND (reference sequence). Here the CDR3 reads CASSIGTRAESYTF. The CDR3 nucleotides read TGTGCCAGTAGTATAGGGACTCGGGCGGAAAGCTACACCTTC. Looking up the rest from reference TRBV19 and TRBJ1-2 gives the full variable domain: DGGITQSPKYLFRKEGQNVTLSCEQNLNHDAMYWYRQDPGQGLRLIYYSQIVNDFQKGDIAEGYSVSREKKESFPLTVTSAQKNPTAFYLCASSIGTRAESYTFGSGTRLTVV.

This rearrangement joins TRBV14 to TRBJ2-3; D remains unclear. This CDR3 has 16 residues. The ends were cut back, 2 bases at V and 1 base at J, with 13 bases in the middle. Germline lookup yields CDR1 SGHDN and CDR2 FVKESK. The CDR3 bases are TGTGCCAGCAGCCAAAGGAAGGGTGGAGGCACAGATACGCAGTATTTT. This gives the protein CASSQRKGGGTDTQYF.

The chain uses TRBV28 and TRBJ1-1; D uncertain. There are 14 residues in the CDR3. V shed 3 bases and J shed 1 base, with 9 bases lying between them. Germline V gene lookup returns CDR1 MDHEN and CDR2 SYDVKM. CDR3 coding DNA: TGTGCCAGCAGTTTTTGGCAGCCGAACACTGAAGCTTTCTTT. Protein sequence: CASSFWQPNTEAFF.

This clone showed up just once. The chain joins TRBV7-2 to TRBJ2-3, with a tentative D call TRBD2 (5 bases). Germline V lookup: CDR1 SGHTA, CDR2 FQGNSA. This CDR3 contains 13 residues. Deletions cut 6 bases from V and 2 bases from J, with 9 bases between. CDR3 sequence reads: CASRAGYTDTQYF. In nucleotides, the CDR3 is TGTGCCAGCAGGGCGGGTTACACAGATACGCAGTATTTT.

The V and J genes are TRBV4-1 and TRBJ1-2; D remains unclear. The CDR3 runs 15 residues. V was pared by 3 bases and J by 4 bases, with 15 bases between. Germline V gene data show CDR1 as MGHRA and CDR2 as YSYEKL. The CDR3 spells CASSQARELVYGYTF. DNA of the CDR3: TGCGCCAGCAGCCAGGCTCGGGAGTTAGTCTATGGCTACACCTTC.

The rearrangement uses TRBV28 and TRBJ2-7, with D tentatively TRBD1 or TRBD2 (7 bases each). V was cut by 1 base and J by 1 base, with 14 bases left in between. Germline loops: CDR1 MDHEN, CDR2 SYDVKM. CDR3 length: 16 residues. CDR3 DNA: TGTGCCAGCAGTTTATTGGGAGGGGGCAGGTCCTACGAGCAGTACTTC. Protein product: CASSLLGGGRSYEQYF.

The chain has TRBV7-2 and TRBJ2-7; D unclear. V lost 2 bases, J lost 5 bases, and 19 bases lay in between. This CDR3 comprises 16 residues. Germline V gene lookup returns CDR1 SGHTA and CDR2 FQGNSA. The CDR3 nucleotides read TGTGCCAGCAGCTTACTGGGTGCCGCCCTACGGGACGAGCAGTACTTC. The encoded protein is CASSLLGAALRDEQYF. Filled out from reference TRBV7-2 and TRBJ2-7, the complete variable domain reads GAGVSQSPSNKVTEKGKDVELRCDPISGHTALYWYRQSLGQGLEFLIYFQGNSAPDKSGLPSDRFSAERTGGSVSTLTIQRTQQEDSAVYLCASSLLGAALRDEQYFGPGTRLTVT.

V gene TRBV7-2 combines with J gene TRBJ2-7; a weak D match, TRBD1 (5 bases). This CDR3 has 13 residues. V dropped 3 bases and J dropped 3 bases, with 9 bases sitting between them. Per the germline V gene, CDR1 is SGHTA and CDR2 is FQGNSA. CDR3 residues: CASSFDSYYEQYF. The CDR3 coding sequence is TGTGCCAGCAGCTTTGACAGCTACTACGAGCAGTACTTC.

This clone has a single count. The chain recombines TRBV10-2 with TRBJ1-6; D might be TRBD1 (6 bases). The CDR3 runs 13 residues. Germline V gives CDR1 WSHSY, CDR2 SAAADI. V lost 6 bases, J lost 10 bases, and 13 bases lay in between. In DNA form, the CDR3 reads TGCGCCAGCAGCGCAGGGGCAAAATCACCCCTCCACTTT. It yields the protein CASSAGAKSPLHF.

The chain couples TRBV30 to TRBJ2-5; perhaps TRBD1 as D (5 bases). From germline, CDR1 is GTSNPN and CDR2 SVGIG (reference sequence). This CDR3 contains 12 residues. CDR3 sequence (DNA): TGTGCTGGGCTAAACAGGCAAGAGACCCAGTACTTC. It yields the protein CAGLNRQETQYF.

This chain connects TRBV7-6 to TRBJ2-2; weak D call: TRBD2 (6 bases). V lost 1 base and J lost 6, with 15 bases in between. The CDR3 runs 16 residues. Germline CDR1 SGHVS, CDR2 FNYEAQ. This chain's CDR3 is CASSLEGLTTSGELFF. CDR3 in DNA: TGTGCCAGCAGCTTAGAAGGACTAACGACATCCGGGGAGCTGTTTTTT. Complete variable domain (other parts from reference TRBV7-6 and TRBJ2-2): GAGVSQSPRYKVTKRGQDVALRCDPISGHVSLYWYRQALGQGPEFLTYFNYEAQQDKSGLPNDRFSAERPEGSISTLTIQRTEQRDSAMYRCASSLEGLTTSGELFFGEGSRLTVL.

J is TRBJ2-2 and V is TRBV7-3; possible D gene TRBD1, 6 bases. The V and J ends lost 3 bases and 6 bases respectively, with 11 bases between them. CDR1 SGHTA and CDR2 FQGTGA come from the germline V gene. This CDR3 region has 14 residues. The CDR3 loop reads CASSLIAGAGELFF. The DNA of the CDR3 is TGTGCCAGCAGCTTGATAGCAGGGGCCGGGGAGCTGTTTTTT.